This TCR beta chain was sequenced in a study of shared clonotypes between healthy human individuals. The wider study: Per-donor plates numbered three CD4 naive, three CD4 memory, two CD8 naive and one CD8 memory. Findings and limits, study-wide: Inspection by rarefaction showed sorted-subset sequencing to be incomplete despite large depth. Represented diversity (both genetic and exposure-history) was limited by the small number of donors.

On this clone: The antigen is undetermined.

Sequencing was performed with immunoSEQ multiplex PCR; in TCRdb, only in-frame clones are kept and a portion is missing. The sample has about 2 million clones, approximately 95% seen once. The V end lost 2 bases, the J end lost 7 bases, and 16 bases lay between the germline ends. The CDR3 totals 15 residues. Germline V gives CDR1 SGDLS, CDR2 YYNGEE. CD8 cells classed as naive were CD45RO-negative and positively selected for CCR7, excluding terminally differentiated effector memory CD45RA+ cells. This sequence joins TRBV9 and TRBJ2-1, with D perhaps TRBD1 (5 bases). The sequenced material came from naive CD8+ T cells sorted from blood. The sequence was collected from a man in his late teens or twenties in good health. The CDR3: CASSVTGPLGNEQFF. The CDR3 DNA reads TGTGCCAGCAGCGTCACAGGCCCCCTCGGGAATGAGCAGTTCTTC.